Following are 6 T cell receptor beta chains from one sample sequenced in a study of blood T cell repertoires in COVID-19. The assay was immunoSEQ multiplex PCR, and TCRdb's table has in-frame clones only and misses some. This sample carries hundreds of thousands of clones, around 90% of them seen once, and the ten largest clones take 2.6%. The sample taken for sequencing was PBMCs or T cells enriched from blood (not recorded which). All receptors come from a man aged 60 to 75 who had recovered from COVID-19.

The V call is TRBV5-4, the J call TRBJ2-1; maybe TRBD1 (5 bases). Germline lookup yields CDR1 SGHNT and CDR2 YYREEE (reference sequence). The CDR3 spans 15 residues. Trimming removed 4 bases at V and 1 base at J, with 12 bases between. CDR3 sequence: CASSRSKGSYNEQFF. The CDR3 coding sequence is TGTGCCAGCAGCCGATCTAAGGGGTCCTACAATGAGCAGTTCTTC.

The chain recombines TRBV3-1 (or the pseudogene TRBV3-2) with TRBJ1-4; 7 nucleotides line up with TRBD1. The CDR3 loop spans 15 amino acids. Looked up from germline, CDR1 is LGHDT and CDR2 is YNNKEL (reference sequence). V trimming: 6 bases; J trimming: 7 bases; junction bases outside the gene matches: 11. CDR3 bases: TGTGCCAGCAGTCGGAAGAAGGGGGCTTTTGAAAAACTGTTTTTT. Protein product: CASSRKKGAFEKLFF.

This sequence joins TRBV2 and TRBJ1-6, with D possibly TRBD1 on 6 matching bases. The germline V and J ends were trimmed by 7 bases and 5 bases, with 12 bases remaining between them. The germline V gene has CDR1 SNHLY and CDR2 FYNNEI. The CDR3 length is 14 residues. The CDR3 region is CASMQGSHNSPLHF. For the CDR3, the DNA is TGTGCCAGCATGCAGGGGAGTCATAATTCACCCCTCCACTTT.

The V and J genes are TRBV6-1 and TRBJ1-2; D is uncertain. Germline CDR1 reads MNHNS; CDR2 reads SASEGT. This CDR3 contains 13 residues. V was clipped by 0 bases and J by 4 bases, with 6 bases between them. This chain's CDR3 is CASSEAGFYGYTF. The CDR3 DNA is TGTGCCAGCAGTGAAGCCGGGTTCTATGGCTACACCTTC.

This clone was picked up one time. The chain recombines TRBV18 with TRBJ1-1; TRBD1 matches 7 bases. The CDR3 consists of 14 residues. V was clipped by 3 bases and J by 1 base; unmatched bases: 2. Germline V gene data show CDR1 as KGHSH and CDR2 as LQKENI. CDR3 protein: CASSPRDRNTEAFF. In DNA, the CDR3 is TGTGCCAGCTCACCGAGGGACAGGAACACTGAAGCTTTCTTT.

The chain links TRBV30 to TRBJ1-5; D not certain. V dropped 2 bases and J dropped 6 bases, with 14 bases sitting between them. The germline V gene encodes CDR1 GTSNPN and CDR2 SVGIG (reference sequence). CDR3 length equals 14 residues. DNA for the CDR3: TGTGCCTGGAGTTCCGAACGGAGGAGTCAGCCCCAGCATTTT. Translating gives CAWSSERRSQPQHF.